The rows below give T cell receptor beta chains drawn from one sample of a study of shared clonotypes between healthy human individuals. Data came from immunoSEQ multiplex PCR; TCRdb stores just in-frame clones and leaves some out. The sample consists of roughly 2.1 million clones, roughly 91% of them appearing once. The sample was naive CD8+ T cells from PBMCs. These receptors were taken from a man aged 18 to 29 in good health. Some clones in this sample may be carry-over from other donors' samples. Both conserved end residues are part of each CDR3. The D gene is left open where the match is weak. Clone size is not always given. Where it is, it says once, few, many or a class for expanded clones.

len	abundance	d_gene	v_gene	j_gene	CDR3nt	CDR3aa
15	NA	NA	TRBV7-6	TRBJ1-1	TGTGCCAGCAGCCTGGACGGGGTCTTGAACACTGAAGCTTTCTTT	CASSLDGVLNTEAFF
17	NA	TRBD2	TRBV9	TRBJ2-2	TGTGCCAGCAGCGTAGGATCCGGGACTAGCGTCACCGGGGAGCTGTTTTTT	CASSVGSGTSVTGELFF
16	NA	TRBD2	TRBV9	TRBJ2-2	TGTGCCAGCAGCGAGGGGACTAGCGGGTACACCGGGGAGCTGTTTTTT	CASSEGTSGYTGELFF
16	once	TRBD1	TRBV4-3	TRBJ1-1	TGCGCCAGCAGCCAAGCTGACAGGGGGCTCAACACTGAAGCTTTCTTT	CASSQADRGLNTEAFF
16	NA	NA	TRBV9	TRBJ2-7	TGTGCCAGCAGCCTAAGGGGGGACGTAGGGGCCTACGAGCAGTACTTC	CASSLRGDVGAYEQYF
15	NA	TRBD2	TRBV7-8	TRBJ2-5	TGTGCCAGCAGCTTCGCGGCGGGAGTATCGGAGACCCAGTACTTC	CASSFAAGVSETQYF
15	NA	NA	TRBV4-1	TRBJ2-1	TGCGCCAGCAGCCAGGGGGGTAGCTCCTACAATGAGCAGTTCTTC	CASSQGGSSYNEQFF
17	NA	NA	TRBV6-1	TRBJ2-5	TGTGCCAGCAGTGAAGGGAATTATTTAGGATACCAAGAGACCCAGTACTTC	CASSEGNYLGYQETQYF
13	NA	TRBD2	TRBV19	TRBJ2-3	TGTGCCAGTAGGGAAAGCGGGAGTCTTATACAGTATTTT	CASRESGSLIQYF
19	NA	TRBD2	TRBV7-6	TRBJ2-5	TGTGCCAGCAGCTTAGCGCGACGAGGACTAGCGGGCGTTAAAGAGACCCAGTACTTC	CASSLARRGLAGVKETQYF
14	NA	TRBD1	TRBV19	TRBJ1-1	TGTGCCAGTAGTATAGGGCCAGGGGGAACTGAAGCTTTCTTT	CASSIGPGGTEAFF
15	NA	TRBD2	TRBV10-1	TRBJ2-1	TGCGCCAGCAGTGAGTCTACGGGAGGGCCGGGAGAGCAGTTCTTC	CASSESTGGPGEQFF
17	NA	NA	TRBV7-9	TRBJ1-4	TGTGCCAGCAGCCTAACGTCTCGGCAGGCATCGAATGAAAAACTGTTTTTT	CASSLTSRQASNEKLFF
15	NA	TRBD1	TRBV7-8	TRBJ2-1	TGTGCCAGCAGCTTAGAGAGGACAGGGAAGGTTGAGCAGTTCTTC	CASSLERTGKVEQFF
16	NA	NA	TRBV14	TRBJ2-5	TGTGCCAGCAGCCAAGAAGAAACAGGAACCCAAGAGACCCAGTACTTC	CASSQEETGTQETQYF
12	NA	TRBD2	TRBV10-3	TRBJ2-3	TGTGCCATCAGTGAGGGTAGCGGGACGCAGTATTTT	CAISEGSGTQYF
17	NA	NA	TRBV9	TRBJ2-7	TGTGCCAGCAGCGTCGCTAGCGCAACAGCCTCGGTAGGGGAGCAGTACTTC	CASSVASATASVGEQYF
14	NA	NA	TRBV4-1	TRBJ1-5	TGCGCCAGCAGCGTTAGACAGGAGATCAAGCCCCAGCATTTT	CASSVRQEIKPQHF
18	NA	TRBD2	TRBV10-1	TRBJ2-3	TGCGCCAGCAGTGCTCCGGGACTAGCGGGAGGTCGTTCTGATACGCAGTATTTT	CASSAPGLAGGRSDTQYF
12	NA	NA	TRBV27	TRBJ2-7	TGTGCCAGCAGTTTAATCGGTGGCGAGCAGTACTTC	CASSLIGGEQYF
15	NA	NA	TRBV2	TRBJ2-3	TGTGCCAGCAGTGAATCCAGGGTTTGGCCAGATACGCAGTATTTT	CASSESRVWPDTQYF
13	NA	NA	TRBV4-1	TRBJ2-3	TGCGCCAGCAGCCAAGACAGTAGGCATACGCAGTATTTT	CASSQDSRHTQYF
16	NA	TRBD2	TRBV7-9	TRBJ2-1	TGTGCCAGCAGCTTCAGACTAGCGGGGTCCTACAATGAGCAGTTCTTC	CASSFRLAGSYNEQFF
13	NA	NA	TRBV11-2	TRBJ2-5	TGTGCCAGCAGATTTCAGGATGGCAAGACCCAGTACTTC	CASRFQDGKTQYF
14	NA	TRBD1	TRBV6-5	TRBJ2-1	TGTGCCAGCAGTTTACAGGGGGCGTACAATGAGCAGTTCTTC	CASSLQGAYNEQFF
17	NA	TRBD2	TRBV7-9	TRBJ2-2	TGTGCCAGCAGAACGCTAGCGGGAGGGCCTTACACCGGGGAGCTGTTTTTT	CASRTLAGGPYTGELFF
14	NA	NA	TRBV27	TRBJ2-7	TGTGCCAGCAGCCTGACTATACAGGGCTACGAGCAGTACTTC	CASSLTIQGYEQYF
11	NA	NA	TRBV15	TRBJ2-1	TGTGCCACCAGCAGAGAGATGCAACGGTTCTTC	CATSREMQRFF
15	NA	TRBD2	TRBV5-6	TRBJ2-7	TGTGCCAGCAGCTCCACTAGCGGGGGGAATTACGAGCAGTACTTC	CASSSTSGGNYEQYF
14	NA	NA	TRBV27	TRBJ2-7	TGTGCCAGCAGCGAAGGGGCGCACTCCTACGAGCAGTACTTC	CASSEGAHSYEQYF
17	NA	TRBD2	TRBV7-9	TRBJ2-7	TGTGCCAGCAGCCCCGGACTAGCGGGAGGAGAAAGTTACGAGCAGTACTTC	CASSPGLAGGESYEQYF
15	NA	TRBD2	TRBV6-5	TRBJ2-7	TGTGCCAGCAGTTGGTCTAGCGGGAGGCCCAACGAGCAGTACTTC	CASSWSSGRPNEQYF
15	NA	TRBD1	TRBV19	TRBJ2-7	TGTGCCAGTAGTATGAGGACAGGGGGCTCCTACGAGCAGTACTTC	CASSMRTGGSYEQYF
15	NA	NA	TRBV4-1	TRBJ1-2	TGCGCCAGCAGCCAAGATGGGATCCAGTCCTATGGCTACACCTTC	CASSQDGIQSYGYTF
19	NA	TRBD2	TRBV4-1	TRBJ2-6	TGCGCCAGCAGCCAAGGATCTAGCGGGGCCAGCTCTGGGGCCAACGTCCTGACTTTC	CASSQGSSGASSGANVLTF
13	NA	TRBD1	TRBV28	TRBJ2-7	TGTGGCAGCGACAGGGGTCTACCCAACGAGCAGTACTTC	CGSDRGLPNEQYF
11	once	TRBD1	TRBV6-5	TRBJ2-1	TGTGCCAGCAGGTCAGGGGGTGAGCAGTTCTTC	CASRSGGEQFF
13	NA	NA	TRBV15	TRBJ2-7	TGTGCCACCAGCAGCGACGGGCTGGAGCAGCAGTACTTC	CATSSDGLEQQYF
14	NA	TRBD1	TRBV5-5	TRBJ1-2	TGTGCCAGCAGCACCCAGGGGGCGGCCTATGGCTACACCTTC	CASSTQGAAYGYTF
13	NA	NA	TRBV5-4	TRBJ1-2	TGTGCCAGCAGCTTGGCGGGAGGCTATGGCTACACCTTC	CASSLAGGYGYTF
15	NA	NA	TRBV9	TRBJ1-1	TGTGCCAGCAGCCCGCGTACAGGGTCGGGCACTGAAGCTTTCTTT	CASSPRTGSGTEAFF